The 3 T cell receptor beta chains in this list originate from one sample, sequenced in a study of a mutant IDH1 vaccine in newly diagnosed glioma. Time point here: week 23, last vaccination. Each vaccine dose was 300 ug of mutant IDH1 20-mer peptide, with topical imiquimod. TCRdb's copy holds only in-frame clones and misses some; the assay was immunoSEQ multiplex PCR. Among tens of thousands of clones listed, around 83% were seen once. Antigens of these TCRs are unknown. Sample: PBMCs, taken from a glioma patient whose treatment included an IDH1 peptide vaccine. The receptors derive from a woman between 50 and 59 years old with glioma.

This clone was counted only a few times. This chain joins TRBV11-2 and TRBJ2-2, with D unclear. Between the trimmed V and J ends, which lost 3 bases and 2 bases, there was a span of 13 bases. This CDR3 is built from 16 residues. Germline CDR1 and CDR2: SGHAT and FQNNGV. The CDR3 sequence is CASSFGPAHNTGELFF. The DNA of the CDR3 is TGTGCCAGCAGCTTTGGACCAGCCCATAACACCGGGGAGCTGTTTTTT.

The V call is TRBV28, the J call TRBJ2-3; possible D gene TRBD1, 6 bases. The CDR3 has 13 amino acids. The germline V gene encodes CDR1 MDHEN and CDR2 SYDVKM. V lost 10 bases to trimming and J lost 3 bases, with 14 bases between them. The CDR3 coding sequence is TGTGCCATCACGCAGGACAGAACAGATACGCAGTATTTT. Translating gives CAITQDRTDTQYF.

The chain uses TRBV25-1 and TRBJ2-5, with TRBD2 identical over 7 bases. Germline-derived CDR1 and CDR2 are MGHDK and SYGVNS. This CDR3 has 13 residues. Losses at the gene ends were 5 bases for V and 3 bases for J; bases not matched to a gene: 3. The CDR3 loop reads CASSMAGEETQYF. The CDR3 region has the DNA TGTGCCAGCAGTATGGCGGGAGAAGAGACCCAGTACTTC.